This is a list of T cell receptor beta chains from one sample in a study of human T cells and chemical hapten exposure. A single record per CDR3 protein comes from TCRdb applying MiXCR to the RACE reads. The sample lists about 120,000 distinct CDR3 sequences, roughly 12% occurring once. Sequenced material: whole blood, taken in connection with sensitization to the hapten diphenylcyclopropenone (DPC). These receptors came from a woman aged 50 to 60 with alopecia areata. Some clones in this sample may be carry-over from other donors' samples. CDR3s include the opening cysteine and the closing phenylalanine or tryptophan. The order of the fields is J gene, V gene, clone size, D gene, CDR3 protein, CDR3 DNA. A D gene is named only where the DNA matches it firmly. Rows may omit the clone size; those that give it use once, few, many or a size class.

>TRBJ1-5|TRBV19|few|NA
CASSIGQPNQPQHF
TGTGCCAGTAGTATTGGACAGCCTAATCAGCCCCAGCATTTT
>TRBJ2-3|TRBV5-1|NA|NA
CASSFGTDTDTQYF
TGCGCCAGCAGCTTTGGGACGGACACAGATACGCAGTATTTT
>TRBJ1-3|TRBV3-1|few|TRBD1
CASSLGQGRAGNTIYF
TGTGCCAGCAGCCTGGGACAGGGGAGAGCTGGAAACACCATATATTTT
>TRBJ2-7|TRBV7-9|many|NA
CASSLSPGENEQYF
TGTGCCAGCAGCTTAAGTCCAGGGGAGAACGAGCAGTACTTC
>TRBJ1-1|TRBV29-1|many|NA
CSAMDAEAFF
TGCAGCGCAATGGACGCTGAAGCTTTCTTT
>TRBJ2-1|TRBV20-1|NA|NA
CSANPGADNEQFF
TGCAGTGCTAACCCGGGGGCCGATAATGAGCAGTTCTTC
>TRBJ2-2|TRBV7-6|many|TRBD1
CASSLSDRHTGELFF
TGTGCCAGCAGCTTATCGGACAGGCACACCGGGGAGCTGTTTTTT
>TRBJ1-2|TRBV10-2|few|TRBD1
CASTDTGQGRFYGYTF
TGCGCCAGCACCGACACGGGACAGGGTAGATTCTATGGCTACACCTTC
>TRBJ1-5|TRBV7-2|few|NA
CASSLPSGPQHF
TGTGCCAGCAGCCTTCCCAGCGGGCCCCAGCATTTT
>TRBJ1-2|TRBV4-3|NA|NA
CASSQEYGILGYTF
TGCGCCAGCAGCCAAGAATACGGGATTCTTGGCTACACCTTC
>TRBJ1-2|TRBV3-1|few|NA
CASSTPGRGYTF
TGTGCCAGCAGCACACCTGGACGCGGCTACACCTTC
>TRBJ2-1|TRBV29-1|many|TRBD1
CSVEDQGALYEQFF
TGCAGCGTTGAAGATCAGGGGGCTTTATATGAGCAGTTCTTC
>TRBJ2-6|TRBV2|NA|NA
CASRSFLSGANVLTF
TGTGCCAGCCGTTCCTTCCTCTCTGGGGCCAACGTCCTGACTTTC
>TRBJ1-5|TRBV28|NA|NA
CASSSGNHQPQHF
TGTGCCAGCAGTTCAGGGAACCATCAGCCCCAGCATTTT
>TRBJ1-3|TRBV7-2|few|NA
CASSLESGNTIYF
TGTGCCAGCAGCTTAGAATCTGGAAACACCATATATTTT
>TRBJ1-6|TRBV6-5|NA|TRBD1
CASRQTGRNSPLHF
TGTGCCAGCAGACAGACAGGGCGTAATTCACCCCTCCACTTT
>TRBJ1-1|TRBV5-6|many|NA
CASSFGRYSEAFF
TGTGCCAGCAGCTTCGGACGATACTCTGAAGCTTTCTTT
>TRBJ1-2|TRBV11-2|NA|NA
CASSAGPIGYTF
TGTGCCAGCAGCGCGGGCCCTATTGGCTACACCTTC
>TRBJ1-2|TRBV20-1|many|NA
CSASNWGQRRTYGYTF
TGCAGTGCTAGTAATTGGGGTCAGCGTCGAACCTATGGCTACACCTTC
>TRBJ1-1|TRBV6-2/TRBV6-3|NA|TRBD1
CASIQGGVSEAFF
TGTGCCAGCATTCAGGGGGGAGTCTCTGAAGCTTTCTTT
>TRBJ2-2|TRBV12-3/TRBV12-4|NA|NA
CASMEGLGTGELFF
TGTGCCAGCATGGAGGGCCTGGGCACCGGGGAGCTGTTTTTT